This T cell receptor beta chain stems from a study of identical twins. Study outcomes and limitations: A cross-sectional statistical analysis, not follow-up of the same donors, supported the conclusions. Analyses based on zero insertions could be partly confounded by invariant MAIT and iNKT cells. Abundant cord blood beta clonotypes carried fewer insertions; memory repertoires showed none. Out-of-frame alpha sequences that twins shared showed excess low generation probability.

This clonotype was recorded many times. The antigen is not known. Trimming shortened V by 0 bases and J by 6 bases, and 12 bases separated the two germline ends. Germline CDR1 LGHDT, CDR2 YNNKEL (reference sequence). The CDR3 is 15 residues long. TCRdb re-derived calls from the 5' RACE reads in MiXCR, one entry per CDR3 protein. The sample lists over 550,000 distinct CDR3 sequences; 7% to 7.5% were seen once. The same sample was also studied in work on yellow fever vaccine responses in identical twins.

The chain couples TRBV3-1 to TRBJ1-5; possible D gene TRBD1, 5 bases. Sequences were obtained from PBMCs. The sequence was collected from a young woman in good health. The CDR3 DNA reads TGTGCCAGCAGCCAAGACCGGGGGAAGGGTCAGCCCCAGCATTTT. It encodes CASSQDRGKGQPQHF.